The 6 T cell receptor beta chains below were found in one sample sequenced in a study of blood T cell repertoires in COVID-19 (dated by TCRdb to the early 2020s). Receptor amplification or capture employed the immunoSEQ multiplex PCR assay. Here the immuneACCESS table is served through TCRdb, limited to in-frame sequences with V and J called. Missing clones are a known gap in these copies; in checked studies unresolved V genes cover under half, and the rest lacks a known reason. The sample has more than 200,000 clones on record, 81% of them singletons. The ten largest clones capture approximately 7.2% of the sample. Sample: peripheral blood. The receptor set was obtained from a woman of 80 years or more with acute or convalescent COVID-19.

The CDR3 DNA reads TGTGCCAGCAGCCTGACAGGGCCTGAAAAACTGTTTTTT. Translated: CASSLTGPEKLFF. The rearrangement joins TRBV6-5 to TRBJ1-4, with 7 bases identical to TRBD1. The ends lost 6 bases at V and 7 bases at J; junction bases unmatched: 5. This CDR3 region has 13 residues. The germline V gene encodes CDR1 MNHEY and CDR2 SVGAGI.

The chain employs TRBV27 and TRBJ2-7, with 8 bases aligning to TRBD1. Germline loops: CDR1 MNHEY, CDR2 SMNVEV (reference sequence). V lost 5 bases and J lost 2; bases outside the gene matches: 5. The CDR3 sequence is 14 residues long. CDR3 protein: CASSLGQGTYEQYF. DNA for the CDR3: TGTGCCAGCAGTCTCGGACAGGGCACCTACGAGCAGTACTTC.

The chain joins TRBV5-1 to TRBJ2-2; the D gene is possibly TRBD2 (5 bases). V was trimmed by 0 bases and J by 4 bases, leaving 7 bases between them. The CDR3 loop spans 14 amino acids. CDR1 and CDR2 from the germline V gene are SGHRS and YFSETQ. CDR3 loop: CASSLDGSTGELFF. As DNA, the CDR3 is TGCGCCAGCAGCTTGGATGGGAGCACCGGGGAGCTGTTTTTT.

The chain uses TRBV10-3 and TRBJ2-3; 9 bases agree with TRBD2. The length of the CDR3 is 15 residues. CDR1 ENHRY and CDR2 SYGVKD come from the germline V gene. V gave up 2 bases and J gave up 2 bases; unmatched junction bases: 2. The CDR3 nucleotides read TGTGCCATCAGTGAGGCTAGCGGGGCCACAGATACGCAGTATTTT. Its protein product is CAISEASGATDTQYF.

The chain uses TRBV7-2 and TRBJ1-6; 8 positions match TRBD1. After removal of 5 bases from V and 3 bases from J, the junction contained 6 bases not matched to a gene. Germline V CDR1 and CDR2: SGHTA, FQGNSA. The CDR3 has 16 amino acids. CDR3 bases: TGTGCCAGCAGCCCTCAGACAGGGGACTATAATTCACCCCTCCACTTT. This translates into CASSPQTGDYNSPLHF.

The chain couples TRBV18 to TRBJ2-1; 11 bases are a match to TRBD2. The CDR3 spans 14 residues. The V segment lost 8 bases and the J segment 6 bases; nucleotides outside the gene matches: 6. Germline-derived CDR1 and CDR2 are KGHSH and LQKENI. The CDR3 sequence: CASRTSGGANEQFF. The CDR3 region has the DNA TGTGCCAGCCGCACTAGCGGGGGTGCCAATGAGCAGTTCTTC.